The 6 T cell receptor beta chains below all came from one sample that was sequenced in a study of cytomegalovirus exposure and HLA in healthy donors. 60 Vbeta and 13 Jbeta primers were used in PCR. The method was immunoSEQ multiplex PCR; TCRdb's version includes in-frame clones alone and lacks a portion of them. Of around 64,000 clones in the sample, approximately 83% were seen once. Sequencing was performed on PBMCs. Receptors originate from a female donor in good health and CMV-seronegative.

The chain recombines TRBV7-3 with TRBJ2-3; possibly TRBD1 for D (7 bases). The CDR3 sequence is 15 residues long. CDR1 and CDR2 from the germline V gene are SGHTA and FQGTGA. V was clipped by 5 bases and J by 1 base, with 13 bases between them. CDR3 protein: CASSPQGEGTDTQYF. The DNA for the CDR3 is TGTGCCAGCAGCCCCCAGGGGGAGGGCACAGATACGCAGTATTTT.

V and J are TRBV30 and TRBJ2-6; D is possibly TRBD2 (5 bases). The CDR3 contains 15 residues. Trimming cost V 0 bases and J 3 bases, with 9 bases left between them. Per germline, CDR1 GTSNPN and CDR2 SVGIG (reference sequence). The CDR3 sequence: CAWSVAGGGANVLTF. The CDR3 nucleotides read TGTGCCTGGAGTGTAGCAGGAGGTGGGGCCAACGTCCTGACTTTC.

V is TRBV28 and J is TRBJ1-4; 10 bases align to TRBD1. The CDR3 runs to 16 residues. Looked up from germline, CDR1 is MDHEN and CDR2 is SYDVKM. The trim removed 4 bases at V and 2 bases at J, leaving 4 bases unmatched. For the CDR3, the DNA is TGTGCCAGCAGTTCGACAGGGGGCCCTACTAATGAAAAACTGTTTTTT. This codes for CASSSTGGPTNEKLFF.

This clone was seen once. J is TRBJ2-3 and V is TRBV7-6, with D perhaps TRBD2 (7 bases). The germline V gene encodes CDR1 SGHVS and CDR2 FNYEAQ. The CDR3 is made up of 14 amino acids. V shed 2 bases and J shed 14 bases, with 20 bases lying between them. The CDR3 nucleotides read TGTGCCAGCAGCTTATACGGCGGGGGCCCCAAATTGTATTTT. This sequence encodes CASSLYGGGPKLYF.

The J gene is TRBJ2-7, the V gene TRBV19, with D possibly matching TRBD2 (5 bases). Germline lookup yields CDR1 LNHDA and CDR2 SQIVND (reference sequence). This CDR3 spans 15 amino acids. V shed 2 bases and J shed 2 bases, with 13 bases lying between them. CDR3 protein: CASSISPDGTYEQYF. The CDR3 bases are TGTGCCAGTAGTATATCCCCGGACGGGACCTACGAGCAGTACTTC.

Regarding this clone: An end of the junction does not agree with germline; a read error may underlie this. The sample carries other DNA sequences with the same CDR3. The chain links TRBV19 to TRBJ1-4; 7 bases are a match to TRBD1. The CDR3 runs to 14 residues. Germline V gene data show CDR1 as LNHDA and CDR2 as SQIVND (reference sequence). The CDR3 here is CASRIGGLGEKLFF. The CDR3 DNA follows: TGTGCCAGTAGGATAGGGGGCCTCGGTGAAAAACTGTTCTTT.